Listed below are T cell receptor beta chains from one sample, sequenced in a study of blood T cell repertoires in COVID-19. The table came from immunoSEQ multiplex PCR; TCRdb's copy has only in-frame clones and leaves some out. The table shows about 430,000 clones, with roughly 88% occurring only once. Sequenced material: PBMCs or T cells enriched from blood (not recorded which). These receptor sequences come from a woman between 18 and 29 years old who had been exposed to COVID-19. Each CDR3 is given with its conserved first and last residue. D genes are given only for firm matches. Clone size is given for some rows only: seen once, a few or many times, or a class if the clone is expanded.

-	TRBV6-5	-	TRBJ2-3	TGTGCCAGCAGTTACGGGGGGGCAGGCACAGATACGCAGTATTTT	CASSYGGAGTDTQYF
-	TRBV6-5	-	TRBJ1-5	TGTGCCAGCAGGCGGGCCCCGGGCTATCAGCCCCAGCATTTT	CASRRAPGYQPQHF
TRBD2	TRBV29-1	-	TRBJ2-5	TGCAGCGCCGCTAGCGGGGGGGTTCAAGAGACCCAGTACTTC	CSAASGGVQETQYF
TRBD1	TRBV7-2	-	TRBJ2-7	TGTGCCAGCAACACCCCCGGGACAGGGGTCTACGAGCAGTACTTC	CASNTPGTGVYEQYF
TRBD1	TRBV28	-	TRBJ1-4	TGTGCCAGCAGTCTGACCCGGGACAGGGTTAATGAAAAACTGTTTTTT	CASSLTRDRVNEKLFF
-	TRBV28	-	TRBJ2-2	TGTGCCAGCAGTTTGACAGGTAGCACCGGGGAGCTGTTTTTT	CASSLTGSTGELFF
TRBD2	TRBV5-1	-	TRBJ2-1	TGCGCCAGCAGCTTGCCACCCTTAGCGGGGGGGAGAAACAATGAGCAGTTCTTC	CASSLPPLAGGRNNEQFF
-	TRBV7-2	-	TRBJ1-1	TGTGCCAGCAGCGTTTTCGGGGGGAACACTGAAGCTTTCTTT	CASSVFGGNTEAFF
-	TRBV5-6	-	TRBJ2-7	TGTGCCAGCAGCTTGTCTGGGGGCCACGAGCAGTACTTC	CASSLSGGHEQYF
-	TRBV7-2	-	TRBJ2-1	TGTGCCAGCAGCCTCAGCGGATCCAGCTCCTACAATGAGCAGTTCTTC	CASSLSGSSSYNEQFF
TRBD1	TRBV11-2	-	TRBJ1-4	TGTGCCAGCAGCACACACCGGACAGGAGAGCATGAAAAACTGTTTTTT	CASSTHRTGEHEKLFF
-	TRBV28	-	TRBJ2-7	TGTGCCAGCAGCCCCCTCCAACGGGTCTATGAGCAGTACTTC	CASSPLQRVYEQYF
TRBD1	TRBV25-1	-	TRBJ1-2	TGTGCCAGCAGAAGGGACAGCAACTATGGCTACACCTTC	CASRRDSNYGYTF
TRBD1	TRBV19	-	TRBJ1-2	TGTGCCAGTAGTATCAGGGGGTCTGGCTACACCTTC	CASSIRGSGYTF
-	TRBV12-3/TRBV12-4	-	TRBJ2-5	TGTGCCAGCCGACTGCACCAAGAGACCCAGTACTTC	CASRLHQETQYF
-	TRBV7-8	-	TRBJ2-3	TGTGCCAGTAAAGCTTGGGGGGGCACAGATACGCAGTATTTT	CASKAWGGTDTQYF
-	TRBV4-3	-	TRBJ1-2	TGCGCCAGCAGCCAAGATGCGGGAGCTATTTATGGCTACACCTTC	CASSQDAGAIYGYTF
TRBD1	TRBV7-9	-	TRBJ2-4	TGTGCCAGCAGCTTTCCTCGACAGGGGGCAGGCGGAAACATTCAGTACTTC	CASSFPRQGAGGNIQYF
-	TRBV4-2	-	TRBJ2-5	TGTGCCAGCAGCCCCCTGGGAGCGTACCAAGAGACCCAGTACTTC	CASSPLGAYQETQYF
TRBD1	TRBV18	-	TRBJ2-6	TGTGCCAGCTCACCCTCGGGACAGGGTTCTTTGGTTCTGGGGGCCAACGTCCTGACTTTC	CASSPSGQGSLVLGANVLTF
TRBD1	TRBV5-1	-	TRBJ2-1	TGCGCCAGCAGTCTCGGGACAGTAGACGACAATGAGCAGTTCTTC	CASSLGTVDDNEQFF
-	TRBV10-3	-	TRBJ2-7	TGTGCCATCAGCCGGGACTCCGTAGGGGAGCAGTACTTC	CAISRDSVGEQYF
-	TRBV9	once	TRBJ2-2	TGTGCCAGCAGCGTAGATAGTTACACCGGGGAGCTGTTTTTT	CASSVDSYTGELFF
-	TRBV7-8	-	TRBJ2-5	TGTGCCAGCAGCTTATCCCCGGGAACCCTTATGTTGGAGACCCAGTACTTC	CASSLSPGTLMLETQYF
TRBD2	TRBV5-1	-	TRBJ2-3	TGCGCCAGCAGCTTGGCGGGGGGAACAGATACGCAGTATTTT	CASSLAGGTDTQYF
-	TRBV27	-	TRBJ2-3	TGTGCCAGCAGTTTAGGTCGAGGAGATACGCAGTATTTT	CASSLGRGDTQYF
-	TRBV28	once	TRBJ1-2	TGTGCCAGCAGCATAGAACGGGGCTATGGCTACACCTTC	CASSIERGYGYTF